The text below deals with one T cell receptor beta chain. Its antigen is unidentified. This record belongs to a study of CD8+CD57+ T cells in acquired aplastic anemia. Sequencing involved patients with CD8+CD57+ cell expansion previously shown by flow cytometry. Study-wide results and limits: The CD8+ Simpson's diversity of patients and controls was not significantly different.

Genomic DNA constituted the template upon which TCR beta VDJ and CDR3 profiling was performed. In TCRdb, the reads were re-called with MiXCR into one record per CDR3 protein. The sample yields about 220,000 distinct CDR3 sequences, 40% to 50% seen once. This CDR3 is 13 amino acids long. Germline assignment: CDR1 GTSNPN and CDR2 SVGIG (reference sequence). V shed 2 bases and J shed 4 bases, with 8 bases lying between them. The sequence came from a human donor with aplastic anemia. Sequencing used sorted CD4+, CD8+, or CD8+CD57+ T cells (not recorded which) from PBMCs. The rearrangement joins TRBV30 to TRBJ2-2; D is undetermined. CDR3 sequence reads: CAWSPPGTGELFF. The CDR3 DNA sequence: TGTGCCTGGAGTCCCCCGGGCACCGGGGAGCTGTTTTTT.